Sequencing of this T cell receptor beta chain was carried out in a study of blood T cell repertoires in COVID-19. Across the study: Collection of acute and convalescent COVID-19 samples took place in the United States, Italy and Spain. PBMCs, B-cell-depleted T cells, or T cells provided the cDNA or gDNA that made up the material.

Methods used by the authors: The authors estimated nucleated cell counts from reference gene primer amplification. The repertoire was sequenced with immunoSEQ multiplex PCR; TCRdb's copy has only in-frame clones and lacks some. Clone size and V and J calls were adopted from that table, with D and trimming inferred from the DNA. The sample comprises 130,000 to 150,000 clones, around 87% of which are singletons, and about 9.4% rests with the top ten. V shed 6 bases and J shed 4 bases, with 15 bases lying between them. This CDR3 contains 15 residues. CDR1 is SEHNR and CDR2 is FQNEAQ in the germline V gene (reference sequence).

Sequencing was performed on peripheral blood. This sequence was found in a woman aged 45-65 years with active or convalescent COVID-19. This rearrangement joins TRBV7-9 to TRBJ1-4; D is possibly TRBD1 (5 bases). CDR3 nucleotides: TGTGCCAGCAGTTATTCAGGGTCGCTTAATGAAAAACTGTTTTTT. It encodes CASSYSGSLNEKLFF.